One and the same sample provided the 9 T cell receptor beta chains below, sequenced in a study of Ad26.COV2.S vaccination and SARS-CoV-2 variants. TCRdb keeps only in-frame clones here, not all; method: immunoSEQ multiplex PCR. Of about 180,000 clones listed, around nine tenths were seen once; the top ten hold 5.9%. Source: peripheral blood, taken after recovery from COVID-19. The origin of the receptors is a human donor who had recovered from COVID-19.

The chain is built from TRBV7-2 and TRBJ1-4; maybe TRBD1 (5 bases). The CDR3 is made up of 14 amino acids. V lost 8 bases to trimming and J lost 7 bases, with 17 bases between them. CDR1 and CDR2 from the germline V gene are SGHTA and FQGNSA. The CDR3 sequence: CASPQPGGGEKLFF. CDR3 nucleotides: TGTGCCAGCCCCCAACCGGGGGGGGGTGAAAAACTGTTTTTT.

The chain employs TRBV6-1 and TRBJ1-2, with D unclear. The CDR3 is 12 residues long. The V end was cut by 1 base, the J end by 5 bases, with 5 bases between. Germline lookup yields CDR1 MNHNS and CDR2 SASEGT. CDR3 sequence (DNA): TGTGCCAGCAGTGAAGAAGTTTATGGCTACACCTTC. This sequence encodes CASSEEVYGYTF.

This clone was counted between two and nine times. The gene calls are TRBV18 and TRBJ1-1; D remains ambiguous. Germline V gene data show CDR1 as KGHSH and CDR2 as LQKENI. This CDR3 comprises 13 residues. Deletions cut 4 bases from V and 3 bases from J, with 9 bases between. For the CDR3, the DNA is TGTGCCAGCTCACTTAATGGGGACACTGAAGCTTTCTTT. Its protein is CASSLNGDTEAFF.

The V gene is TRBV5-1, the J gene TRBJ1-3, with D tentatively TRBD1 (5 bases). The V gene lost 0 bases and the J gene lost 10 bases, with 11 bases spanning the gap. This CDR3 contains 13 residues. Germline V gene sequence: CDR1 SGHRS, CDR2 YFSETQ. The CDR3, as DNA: TGCGCCAGCAGCTTGGGACAGTTCAGAACCATATATTTT. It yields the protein CASSLGQFRTIYF. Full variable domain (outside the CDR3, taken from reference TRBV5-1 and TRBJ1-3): KAGVTQTPRYLIKTRGQQVTLSCSPISGHRSVSWYQQTPGQGLQFLFEYFSETQRNKGNFPGRFSGRQFSNSRSEMNVSTLELGDSALYLCASSLGQFRTIYFGEGSWLTVV.

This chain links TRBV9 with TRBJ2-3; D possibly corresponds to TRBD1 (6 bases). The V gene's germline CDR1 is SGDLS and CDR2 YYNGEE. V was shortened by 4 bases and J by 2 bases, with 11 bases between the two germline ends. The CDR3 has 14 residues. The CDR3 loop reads CASSPRTDTDTQYF. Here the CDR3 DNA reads TGTGCCAGCAGCCCCCGGACAGACACAGATACGCAGTATTTT.

In nucleotides, the CDR3 is TGCGCCAGCAGCTTTACGACAGAGAACACTGAAGCTTTCTTT. It yields the protein CASSFTTENTEAFF. The rearrangement joins TRBV5-1 to TRBJ1-1; possibly TRBD1 for D (5 bases). There are 14 residues in the CDR3. Trimming left V 2 bases short and J 1 base short, with 9 bases between. Germline-derived CDR1 and CDR2 are SGHRS and YFSETQ. The full variable domain, in which reference TRBV5-1 and TRBJ1-1 provide the parts outside the CDR3, is KAGVTQTPRYLIKTRGQQVTLSCSPISGHRSVSWYQQTPGQGLQFLFEYFSETQRNKGNFPGRFSGRQFSNSRSEMNVSTLELGDSALYLCASSFTTENTEAFFGQGTRLTVV.

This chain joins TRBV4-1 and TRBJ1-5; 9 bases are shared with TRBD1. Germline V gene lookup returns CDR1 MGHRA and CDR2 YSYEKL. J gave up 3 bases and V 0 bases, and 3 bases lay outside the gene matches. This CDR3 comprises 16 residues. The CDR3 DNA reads TGCGCCAGCAGCCAAGAAGGGACAGGGAACAATCAGCCCCAGCATTTT. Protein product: CASSQEGTGNNQPQHF.

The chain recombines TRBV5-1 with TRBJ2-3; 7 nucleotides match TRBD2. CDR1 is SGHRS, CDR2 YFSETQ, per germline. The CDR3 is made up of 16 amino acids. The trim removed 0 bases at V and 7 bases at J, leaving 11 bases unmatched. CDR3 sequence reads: CASSLGGTNPTHTQYF. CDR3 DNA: TGCGCCAGCAGCTTGGGGGGGACTAACCCCACTCATACGCAGTATTTT.

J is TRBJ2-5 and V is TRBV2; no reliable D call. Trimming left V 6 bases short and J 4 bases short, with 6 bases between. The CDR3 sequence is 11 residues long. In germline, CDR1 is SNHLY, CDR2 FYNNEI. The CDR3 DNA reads TGTGCCAGCAGGGCCACAGAGACCCAGTACTTC. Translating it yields CASRATETQYF.